These T cell receptor beta chains were read from a single sample in a study of blood T cells in healthy people across ages. TCRdb used MiXCR to reprocess the 5' RACE reads, holding one entry per CDR3 protein. The table has hundreds of thousands of distinct CDR3 sequences, approximately 30% seen once. The sequencing sample was made of blood. Receptors were obtained from a woman of 80 years or more in good health. CDR3s include the opening cysteine and the closing phenylalanine or tryptophan. Each record gives: D gene, clone size, V gene, J gene, CDR3 protein, CDR3 DNA. The D gene is left open where the match is weak. Part of the rows lack a size; the others show once, few, many or a class for expanded clones.

>-|-|TRBV6-1|TRBJ1-1
CASSETGPTEAFF
TGTGCCAGCAGTGAAACGGGGCCCACTGAAGCTTTCTTT
>-|many|TRBV15|TRBJ2-5
CATSRDPTGKETQYF
TGTGCCACCAGCAGAGACCCGACCGGGAAAGAGACCCAGTACTTC
>TRBD1|few|TRBV20-1|TRBJ2-7
CSARDLRGQGPYEQYF
TGCAGTGCTAGAGATCTCCGAGGACAGGGACCCTACGAGCAGTACTTC
>-|-|TRBV5-5|TRBJ2-7
CASSLADTSSYEQYF
TGTGCCAGCAGCCTCGCAGACACCTCTTCCTACGAGCAGTACTTC
>-|-|TRBV5-1|TRBJ1-1
CASSFQMNTEAFF
TGCGCCAGCAGCTTTCAGATGAACACTGAAGCTTTCTTT
>-|few|TRBV27|TRBJ2-2
CASSLIRKNGELFF
TGTGCCAGCAGTTTAATTAGGAAAAACGGGGAGCTGTTTTTT
>TRBD2|-|TRBV20-1|TRBJ2-3
CSALAGESTPRTDTQYF
TGCAGTGCTTTAGCGGGAGAGTCGACGCCCCGCACAGATACGCAGTATTTT
>-|few|TRBV2|TRBJ1-1
CASSKTGSLGTEAFF
TGTGCCAGCAGTAAAACAGGTTCCTTAGGCACTGAAGCTTTCTTT
>-|-|TRBV15|TRBJ2-7
CATSRLQGLSYEQYF
TGTGCCACCAGCAGACTACAGGGTCTCTCCTACGAGCAGTACTTC
>-|once|TRBV19|TRBJ1-2
CASSITGNGYTF
TGTGCCAGTAGTATCACAGGGAATGGCTACACCTTC
>-|many|TRBV2|TRBJ2-1
CASSSDRGSYNEQFF
TGTGCCAGCAGTTCCGACAGAGGCTCCTACAATGAGCAGTTCTTC
>-|many|TRBV14|TRBJ2-1
CASSQVYRAYNEQFF
TGTGCCAGCAGCCAAGTATACAGGGCGTACAATGAGCAGTTCTTC
>-|many|TRBV7-2|TRBJ1-6
CASSLGTGRPYSPLHF
TGTGCCAGCAGCTTAGGTACAGGACGCCCTTATTCACCCCTCCACTTT
>-|many|TRBV11-2|TRBJ2-5
CASSLVRRGETQYF
TGTGCCAGCAGCTTAGTTCGCCGCGGGGAGACCCAGTACTTC
>TRBD2|-|TRBV5-6|TRBJ2-5
CASSRLAGKGTQYF
TGTGCCAGCAGCAGACTAGCGGGAAAAGGGACCCAGTACTTC
>-|many|TRBV7-2|TRBJ2-2
CASSLNRAGELFF
TGTGCCAGCAGCCTTAACAGGGCCGGGGAGCTGTTTTTT
>TRBD2|once|TRBV7-2|TRBJ2-1
CASTERAGYNEQFF
TGTGCCAGCACCGAAAGAGCGGGGTACAATGAGCAGTTCTTC
>-|few|TRBV7-2|TRBJ2-5
CASGSQGPYGQYF
TGTGCCAGCGGCTCACAGGGACCCTACGGGCAGTACTTC
>TRBD1|few|TRBV12-3/TRBV12-4|TRBJ2-2
CASSPGQGATTGELFF
TGTGCCAGCAGTCCGGGACAGGGGGCGACCACCGGGGAGCTGTTTTTT
>-|-|TRBV2|TRBJ1-4
CASSEMENEKLFF
TGTGCCAGCAGTGAAATGGAGAATGAAAAACTGTTTTTT
>-|few|TRBV20-1|TRBJ2-2
CSANPPGYGGELFF
TGCAGTGCTAATCCCCCAGGGTATGGCGGGGAGCTGTTTTTT
>-|many|TRBV20-1|TRBJ1-5
CSASRGAQPQHF
TGCAGTGCTTCCAGAGGGGCTCAGCCCCAGCATTTT
>-|few|TRBV19|TRBJ2-7
CASSKKAGFNIGEQYF
TGTGCCAGTAGTAAGAAAGCCGGGTTCAACATCGGCGAGCAGTACTTC
>TRBD2|-|TRBV5-1|TRBJ2-3
CASRPGTSGGSLTDTQYF
TGCGCCAGCAGGCCCGGGACTAGCGGGGGGTCCCTCACAGATACGCAGTATTTT
>TRBD1|-|TRBV7-2|TRBJ1-2
CASSPDRGRPRYGYTF
TGTGCCAGCAGCCCCGACAGGGGCCGGCCGAGGTATGGCTACACCTTC
>TRBD1|many|TRBV7-2|TRBJ2-5
CASSLGPGQGQETQYF
TGTGCCAGCAGCTTAGGCCCGGGACAGGGGCAAGAGACCCAGTACTTC
>-|few|TRBV2|TRBJ2-3
CASSEASVADTQYF
TGTGCCAGCAGTGAAGCGTCGGTAGCAGATACGCAGTATTTT
>-|many|TRBV7-2|TRBJ1-4
CASSLEGTYSTNEKLFF
TGTGCCAGCAGCTTAGAGGGGACTTACTCAACTAATGAAAAACTGTTTTTT
>-|few|TRBV20-1|TRBJ2-1
CSARKAQSYNEQFF
TGCAGTGCTAGAAAAGCACAGTCCTACAATGAGCAGTTCTTC
>-|many|TRBV5-1|TRBJ2-3
CASSPSRGWGTDTQYF
TGCGCCAGCAGCCCTTCTAGGGGATGGGGCACAGATACGCAGTATTTT
>-|many|TRBV7-3|TRBJ2-1
CASSLGWGYNEQFF
TGTGCCAGCAGCTTAGGGTGGGGCTACAATGAGCAGTTCTTC
>-|-|TRBV30|TRBJ2-7
CAWTPGRYEQYF
TGTGCCTGGACGCCAGGGCGCTACGAGCAGTACTTC
>TRBD2|few|TRBV28|TRBJ2-3
CASVAPGLPTDTQYF
TGTGCCAGCGTCGCTCCGGGACTACCTACAGATACGCAGTATTTT
>TRBD1|-|TRBV6-2/TRBV6-3|TRBJ2-7
CASSDGQGAPKQYF
TGTGCCAGCAGTGATGGACAGGGGGCTCCCAAGCAGTACTTC
>-|many|TRBV12-3/TRBV12-4|TRBJ1-1
CASRLRGTEAFF
TGTGCCAGCCGCCTTCGGGGGACTGAAGCTTTCTTT
>-|many|TRBV3-1|TRBJ2-3
CASSQSGTGSTDTQYF
TGTGCCAGCAGCCAGTCCGGGACGGGGAGCACAGATACGCAGTATTTT
>-|-|TRBV20-1|TRBJ2-1
CSASYHEQFF
TGCAGTGCTAGCTACCATGAGCAGTTCTTC
>TRBD1|few|TRBV11-3|TRBJ2-7
CANSSMGTGGYEQYF
TGTGCCAACAGCTCGATGGGGACAGGGGGCTACGAGCAGTACTTC
>TRBD2|many|TRBV15|TRBJ2-3
CATSRDVAGVAGDTQYF
TGTGCCACCAGCAGAGATGTGGCGGGGGTCGCGGGAGATACGCAGTATTTT
>-|once|TRBV7-2|TRBJ2-5
CASSLGRGSETQYF
TGTGCCAGCAGCTTAGGCAGGGGTTCCGAGACCCAGTACTTC
>-|many|TRBV7-9|TRBJ1-5
CASSLGGIGNQPQHF
TGTGCCAGCAGCTTAGGTGGAATAGGCAATCAGCCCCAGCATTTT
>-|-|TRBV6-2/TRBV6-3|TRBJ2-7
CASKLDRAYEQYF
TGTGCCAGCAAGTTGGACCGGGCCTACGAGCAGTACTTC
>-|many|TRBV4-2|TRBJ2-2
CASSQDGYTGELFF
TGTGCCAGCAGCCAAGATGGGTACACCGGGGAGCTGTTTTTT
>TRBD1|many|TRBV7-3|TRBJ2-1
CASSLDRGPSYNEQFF
TGTGCCAGCAGCTTAGACAGGGGCCCCTCCTACAATGAGCAGTTCTTC
>-|-|TRBV30|TRBJ1-5
CAWSQRVGANQPQHF
TGTGCCTGGAGTCAGCGGGTAGGGGCTAATCAGCCCCAGCATTTT
>-|many|TRBV6-2/TRBV6-3|TRBJ1-2
CASSYEGRRHGYTF
TGTGCCAGCAGTTACGAAGGCAGGCGACATGGCTACACCTTC
>TRBD1|-|TRBV20-1|TRBJ2-7
CSASDTGTGVYEQYF
TGCAGTGCTAGTGATACCGGGACAGGGGTCTACGAGCAGTACTTC
>TRBD2|many|TRBV20-1|TRBJ2-7
CSASVGGGSYEQYF
TGCAGTGCTAGCGTCGGCGGGGGGTCGTACGAGCAGTACTTC
>TRBD1|many|TRBV11-1|TRBJ2-5
CASSGTGVETQYF
TGTGCCAGCAGCGGGACAGGGGTCGAGACCCAGTACTTC
>TRBD2|few|TRBV19|TRBJ2-1
CASSRLAGDNEQFF
TGTGCCAGTAGTCGTCTAGCGGGTGACAATGAGCAGTTCTTC
>-|few|TRBV6-5|TRBJ2-7
CASSYRLLDEQYF
TGTGCCAGCAGTTACCGGCTGTTGGACGAGCAGTACTTC
>-|-|TRBV5-1|TRBJ2-7
CASSLARQLSYEQYF
TGCGCCAGCAGCTTGGCGAGACAGCTCTCCTACGAGCAGTACTTC